This T cell receptor beta chain is from a study of blood T cells in healthy people across ages. V lost 1 base to trimming and J lost 7 bases; unmatched junction nucleotides: 4. The CDR3 is 13 residues long. Germline-derived CDR1 and CDR2 are DFQATT and SNEGSKA (reference sequence). This clonotype was detected ten times or more. Using a J-beta primer mix together with a sample-barcoded 5' primer, a second PCR was run for roughly 7 to 12 cycles. TCRdb called the 5' RACE reads again in MiXCR, with one record for every CDR3 protein. This sample has about 930,000 distinct CDR3 sequences; about 28% occur once, and the top ten carry 10%. In addition, the sample was reused for a study of T cells of mothers and their children. That work states: Each child contributed 2.5 million to 3.5 million TCR beta CDR3 reads, while each mother contributed over 8 million.

Sequencing used blood. The chain carries TRBV20-1 and TRBJ1-2; 9 bases match TRBD1. The origin of this receptor is a woman aged 35 to 49 in good health. The CDR3 reads CSARGDRDRGYTF. The CDR3 nucleotides read TGCAGTGCTAGAGGGGACAGGGATCGTGGCTACACCTTC.